This T cell receptor beta chain was sequenced during a study of response to subunit inactivated influenza vaccine. Study-level findings and limits: Authors suggested that a seasonal influenza vaccination recruits few new T cells each time.

Trimming pared 3 bases from V and 2 bases from J, leaving 17 bases between. In germline, CDR1 is SQVTM, CDR2 ANQGSEA. The CDR3 length is 16 residues. TCRdb analysed the RT-PCR reads with MiXCR anew, one entry per CDR3 protein. The sample carries roughly 630,000 distinct CDR3 sequences, around 13% recorded once. Notes on this clonotype: Its cognate antigen is unknown.

Sequenced material: PBMCs from blood, taken approximately 15 days before vaccination. The clonotype was recovered from a man aged 50 to 60 who received an inactivated influenza vaccine. The chain joins TRBV29-1 to TRBJ2-1; perhaps TRBD2 as D (6 bases). The CDR3 region has the DNA TGCAGCGTTGAGTTTGTTGGAGCGGGTACCTACAATGAGCAGTTCTTC. Translated: CSVEFVGAGTYNEQFF.